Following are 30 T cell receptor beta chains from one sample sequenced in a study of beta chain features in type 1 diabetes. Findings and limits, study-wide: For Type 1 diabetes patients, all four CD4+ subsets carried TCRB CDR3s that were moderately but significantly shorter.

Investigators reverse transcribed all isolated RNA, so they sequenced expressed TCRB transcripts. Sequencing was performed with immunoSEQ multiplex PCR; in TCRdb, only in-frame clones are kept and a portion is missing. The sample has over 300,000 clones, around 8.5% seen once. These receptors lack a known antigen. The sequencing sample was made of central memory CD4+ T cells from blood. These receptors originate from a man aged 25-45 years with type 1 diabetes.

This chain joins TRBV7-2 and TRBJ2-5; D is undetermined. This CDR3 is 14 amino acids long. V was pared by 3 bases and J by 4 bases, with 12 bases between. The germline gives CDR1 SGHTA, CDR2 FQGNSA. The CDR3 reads CASSFVRPGETQYF. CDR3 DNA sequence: TGTGCCAGCAGCTTTGTTCGTCCAGGAGAGACCCAGTACTTC.

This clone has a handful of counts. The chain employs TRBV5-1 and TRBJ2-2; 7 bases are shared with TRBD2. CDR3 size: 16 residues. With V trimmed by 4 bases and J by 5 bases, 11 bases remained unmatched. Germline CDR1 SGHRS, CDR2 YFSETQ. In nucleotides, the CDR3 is TGCGCCAGCAGCCCCCTGGGAGGGAAGGGAACCGGGGAGCTGTTTTTT. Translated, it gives CASSPLGGKGTGELFF.

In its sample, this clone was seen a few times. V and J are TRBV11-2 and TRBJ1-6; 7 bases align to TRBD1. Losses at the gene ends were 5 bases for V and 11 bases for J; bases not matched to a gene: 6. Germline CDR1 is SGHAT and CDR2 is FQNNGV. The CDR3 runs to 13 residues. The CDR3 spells CASSHPTGTPLHF. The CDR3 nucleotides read TGTGCCAGCAGCCACCCGACAGGGACACCCCTCCACTTT.

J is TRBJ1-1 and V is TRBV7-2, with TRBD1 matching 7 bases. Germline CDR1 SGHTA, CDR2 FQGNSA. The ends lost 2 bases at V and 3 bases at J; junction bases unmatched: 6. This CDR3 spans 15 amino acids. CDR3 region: CASSLTATGDTEAFF. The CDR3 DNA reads TGTGCCAGCAGCTTAACGGCTACAGGGGACACTGAAGCTTTCTTT.

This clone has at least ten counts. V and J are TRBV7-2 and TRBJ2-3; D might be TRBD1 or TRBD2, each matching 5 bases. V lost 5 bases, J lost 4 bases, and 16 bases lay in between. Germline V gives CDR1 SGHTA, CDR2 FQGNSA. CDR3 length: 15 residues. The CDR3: CASSRDAMGADTQYF. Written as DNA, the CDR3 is TGTGCCAGCAGCCGGGACGCCATGGGGGCAGATACGCAGTATTTT. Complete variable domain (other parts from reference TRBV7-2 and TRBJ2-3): GAGVSQSPSNKVTEKGKDVELRCDPISGHTALYWYRQSLGQGLEFLIYFQGNSAPDKSGLPSDRFSAERTGGSVSTLTIQRTQQEDSAVYLCASSRDAMGADTQYFGPGTRLTVL.

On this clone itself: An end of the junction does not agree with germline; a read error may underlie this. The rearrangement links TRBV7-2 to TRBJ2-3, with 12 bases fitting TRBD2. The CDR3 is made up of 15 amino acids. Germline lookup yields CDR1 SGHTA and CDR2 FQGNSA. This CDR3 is CASSLAGGYGDTQYF. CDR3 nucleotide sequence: TGTGCCAGCAGCCTAGCGGGGGGGTATGGAGATACGCAGTATTTT. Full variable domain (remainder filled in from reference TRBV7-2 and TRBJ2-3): GAGVSQSPSNKVTEKGKDVELRCDPISGHTALYWYRQSLGQGLEFLIYFQGNSAPDKSGLPSDRFSAERTGGSVSTLTIQRTQQEDSAVYLCASSLAGGYGDTQYFGPGTRLTVL.

This chain's CDR3 is CASSPKGHRGPPNEQFF. Written as DNA, the CDR3 is TGTGCCAGCAGTCCCAAGGGTCACAGGGGGCCTCCCAATGAGCAGTTCTTC. The rearrangement joins TRBV27 to TRBJ2-1; TRBD1 matches at 9 bases. The CDR3 has 17 amino acids. V lost 5 bases, J lost 6 bases, and 14 bases stayed unmatched. Germline V gene data show CDR1 as MNHEY and CDR2 as SMNVEV (reference sequence).

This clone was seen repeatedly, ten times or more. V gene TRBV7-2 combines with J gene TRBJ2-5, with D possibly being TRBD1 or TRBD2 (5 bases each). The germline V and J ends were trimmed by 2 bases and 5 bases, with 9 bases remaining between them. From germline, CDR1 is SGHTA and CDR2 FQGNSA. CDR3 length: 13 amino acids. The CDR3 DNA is TGTGCCAGCAGCTTATCGGGGCTGGAGACCCAGTACTTC. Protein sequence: CASSLSGLETQYF.

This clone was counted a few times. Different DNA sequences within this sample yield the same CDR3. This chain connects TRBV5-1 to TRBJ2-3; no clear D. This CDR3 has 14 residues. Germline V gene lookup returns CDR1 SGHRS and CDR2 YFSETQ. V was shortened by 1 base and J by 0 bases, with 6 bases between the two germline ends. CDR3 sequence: CASSLSDSTDTQYF. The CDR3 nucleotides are TGCGCCAGCAGCTTGTCTGATAGCACAGATACGCAGTATTTT.

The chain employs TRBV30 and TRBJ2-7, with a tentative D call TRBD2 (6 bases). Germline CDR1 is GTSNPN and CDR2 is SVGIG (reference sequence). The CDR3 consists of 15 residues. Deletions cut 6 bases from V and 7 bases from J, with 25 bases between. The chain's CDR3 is CACLGPRTISGEQYF. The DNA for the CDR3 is TGTGCCTGCCTAGGGCCACGGACTATATCGGGGGAGCAGTACTTC. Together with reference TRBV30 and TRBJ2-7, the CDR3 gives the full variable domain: SQTIHQWPATLVQPVGSPLSLECTVEGTSNPNLYWYRQAAGRGLQLLFYSVGIGQISSEVPQNLSASRPQDRQFILSSKKLLLSDSGFYLCACLGPRTISGEQYFGPGTRLTVT.

Here the CDR3 DNA reads TGTGCCAGCCGACACGGGGCCAAAAACATTCAGTACTTC. Encoded protein: CASRHGAKNIQYF. The chain is built from TRBV6-1 and TRBJ2-4; D gene unclear. Germline CDR1 MNHNS, CDR2 SASEGT. Trimming cost V 8 bases and J 1 base, with 9 bases left between them. The CDR3 has 13 residues.

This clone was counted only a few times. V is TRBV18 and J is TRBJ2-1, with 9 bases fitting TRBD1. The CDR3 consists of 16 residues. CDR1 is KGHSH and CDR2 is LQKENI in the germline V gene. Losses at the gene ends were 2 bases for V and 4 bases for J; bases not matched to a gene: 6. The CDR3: CASSPSRDRDYNEQFF. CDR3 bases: TGTGCCAGCTCACCATCCCGGGACAGGGATTACAATGAGCAGTTCTTC. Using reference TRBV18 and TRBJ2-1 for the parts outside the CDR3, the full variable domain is NAGVMQNPRHLVRRRGQEARLRCSPMKGHSHVYWYRQLPEEGLKFMVYLQKENIIDESGMPKERFSAEFPKEGPSILRIQQVVRGDSAAYFCASSPSRDRDYNEQFFGPGTRLTVL.

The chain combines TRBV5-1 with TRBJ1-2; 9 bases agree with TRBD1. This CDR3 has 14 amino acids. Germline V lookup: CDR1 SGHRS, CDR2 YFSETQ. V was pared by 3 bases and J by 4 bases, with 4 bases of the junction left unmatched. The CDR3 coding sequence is TGCGCCAGCAGCTCGGGACAGGGAAGCTATGGCTACACCTTC. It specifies CASSSGQGSYGYTF.

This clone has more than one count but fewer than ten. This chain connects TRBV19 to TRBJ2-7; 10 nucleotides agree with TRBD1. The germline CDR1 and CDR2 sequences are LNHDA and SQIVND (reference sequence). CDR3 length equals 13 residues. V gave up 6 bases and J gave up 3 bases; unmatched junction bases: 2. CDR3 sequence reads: CASRRDRGYEQYF. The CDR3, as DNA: TGTGCCAGTAGGCGGGACAGGGGCTACGAGCAGTACTTC.

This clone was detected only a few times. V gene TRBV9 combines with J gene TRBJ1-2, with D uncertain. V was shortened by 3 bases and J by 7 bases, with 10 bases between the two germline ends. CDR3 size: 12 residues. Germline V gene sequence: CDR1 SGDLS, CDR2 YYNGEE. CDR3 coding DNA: TGTGCCAGCAGCGCCGTTCCTACTGGCTACACCTTC. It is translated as CASSAVPTGYTF.

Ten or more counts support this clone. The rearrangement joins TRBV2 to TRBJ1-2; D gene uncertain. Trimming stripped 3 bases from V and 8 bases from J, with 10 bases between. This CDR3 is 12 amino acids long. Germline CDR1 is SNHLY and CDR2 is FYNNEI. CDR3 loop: CASSELYEGYTF. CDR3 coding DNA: TGTGCCAGCAGTGAGCTATATGAGGGCTACACCTTC.

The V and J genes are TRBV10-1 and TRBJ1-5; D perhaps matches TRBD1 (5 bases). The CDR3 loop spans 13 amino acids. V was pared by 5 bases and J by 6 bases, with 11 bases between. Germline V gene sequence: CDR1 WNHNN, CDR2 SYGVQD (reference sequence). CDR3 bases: TGCGCCAGCAGTCCAGGGCTTGGTCAGCCCCAGCATTTT. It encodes CASSPGLGQPQHF.

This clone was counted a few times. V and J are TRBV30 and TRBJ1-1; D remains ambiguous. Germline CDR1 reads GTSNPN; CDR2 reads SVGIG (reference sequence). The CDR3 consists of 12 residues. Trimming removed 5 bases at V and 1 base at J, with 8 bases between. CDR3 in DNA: TGTGCCTGGGGTGACGGGAACACTGAAGCTTTCTTT. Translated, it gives CAWGDGNTEAFF.

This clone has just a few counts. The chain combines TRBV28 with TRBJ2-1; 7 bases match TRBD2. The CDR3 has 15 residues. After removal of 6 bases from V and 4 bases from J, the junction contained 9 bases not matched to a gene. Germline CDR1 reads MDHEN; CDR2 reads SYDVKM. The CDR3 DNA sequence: TGTGCCAGCAGAGGTGGGGGGGTCCGATACAATGAGCAGTTCTTC. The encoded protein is CASRGGGVRYNEQFF. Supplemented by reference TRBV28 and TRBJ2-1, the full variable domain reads DVKVTQSSRYLVKRTGEKVFLECVQDMDHENMFWYRQDPGLGLRLIYFSYDVKMKEKGDIPEGYSVSREKKERFSLILESASTNQTSMYLCASRGGGVRYNEQFFGPGTRLTVL.

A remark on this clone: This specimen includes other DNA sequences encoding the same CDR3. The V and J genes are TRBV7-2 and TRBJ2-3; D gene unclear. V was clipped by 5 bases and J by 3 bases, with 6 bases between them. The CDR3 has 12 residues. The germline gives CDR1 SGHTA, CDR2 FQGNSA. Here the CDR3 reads CASSPGTDTQYF. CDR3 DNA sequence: TGTGCCAGCAGCCCCGGGACAGATACGCAGTATTTT.

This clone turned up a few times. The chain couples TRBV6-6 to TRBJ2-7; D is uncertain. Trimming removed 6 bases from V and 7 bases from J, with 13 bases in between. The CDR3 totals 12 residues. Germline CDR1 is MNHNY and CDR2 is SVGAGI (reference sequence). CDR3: CASRSLSGEQYF. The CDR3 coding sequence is TGTGCCAGCAGGTCCCTAAGTGGAGAGCAGTACTTC.

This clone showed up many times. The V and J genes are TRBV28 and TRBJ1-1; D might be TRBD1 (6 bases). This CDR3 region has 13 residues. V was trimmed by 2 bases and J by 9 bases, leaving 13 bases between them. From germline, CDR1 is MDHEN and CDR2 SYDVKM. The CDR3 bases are TGTGCCAGCAGTTTAGGGGGCTCCCCAAAAGCTTTCTTT. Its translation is CASSLGGSPKAFF.

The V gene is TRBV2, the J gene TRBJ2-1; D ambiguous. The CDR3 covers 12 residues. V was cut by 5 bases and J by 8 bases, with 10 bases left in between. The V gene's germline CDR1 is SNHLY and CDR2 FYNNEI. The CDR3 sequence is CASSYTRDEQFF. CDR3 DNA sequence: TGTGCCAGCAGTTACACGCGAGATGAGCAGTTCTTC.

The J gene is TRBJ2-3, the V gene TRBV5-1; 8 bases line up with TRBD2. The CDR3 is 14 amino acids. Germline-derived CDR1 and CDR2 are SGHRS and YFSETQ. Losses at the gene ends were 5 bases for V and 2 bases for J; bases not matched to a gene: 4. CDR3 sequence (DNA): TGCGCCAGCAGAGGAGCGGGGGACACAGATACGCAGTATTTT. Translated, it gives CASRGAGDTDTQYF.

CDR3 bases: TGTGCCAGCAGCTTAGCACCCCAGGGGTATGGCTACACCTTC. Translated: CASSLAPQGYGYTF. The chain joins TRBV7-2 to TRBJ1-2, with D perhaps TRBD1 (6 bases). The germline gives CDR1 SGHTA, CDR2 FQGNSA. The CDR3 has 14 amino acids. Trimming stripped 0 bases from V and 5 bases from J, with 10 bases between.

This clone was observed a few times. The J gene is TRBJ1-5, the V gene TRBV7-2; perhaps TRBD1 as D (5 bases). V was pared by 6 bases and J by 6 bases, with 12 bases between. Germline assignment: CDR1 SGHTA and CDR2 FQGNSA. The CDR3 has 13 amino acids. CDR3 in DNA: TGTGCCAGCAGTTCCCAGGGTTCTCAGCCCCAGCATTTT. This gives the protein CASSSQGSQPQHF.

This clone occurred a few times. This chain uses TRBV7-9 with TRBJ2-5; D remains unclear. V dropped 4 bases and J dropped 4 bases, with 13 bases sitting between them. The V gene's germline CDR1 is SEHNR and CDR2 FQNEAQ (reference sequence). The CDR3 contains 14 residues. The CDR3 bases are TGTGCCAGCAGCTCTATGGGGATCACAGAGACCCAGTACTTC. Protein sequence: CASSSMGITETQYF.

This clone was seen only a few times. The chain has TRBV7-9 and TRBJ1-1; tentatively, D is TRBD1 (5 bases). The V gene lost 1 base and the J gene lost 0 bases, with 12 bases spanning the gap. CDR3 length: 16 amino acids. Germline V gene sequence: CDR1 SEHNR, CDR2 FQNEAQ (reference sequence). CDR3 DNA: TGTGCCAGCAGCTTAGAGGGACGAGGGATGAACACTGAAGCTTTCTTT. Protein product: CASSLEGRGMNTEAFF.

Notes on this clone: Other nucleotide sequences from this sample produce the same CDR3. Here the CDR3 reads CASSLGQHQETQYF. The CDR3 region has the DNA TGTGCCAGCAGCTTGGGCCAGCACCAAGAGACCCAGTACTTC. The chain uses TRBV7-2 and TRBJ2-5; D uncertain. Trimming shortened V by 3 bases and J by 0 bases, and 8 bases separated the two germline ends. Germline loops: CDR1 SGHTA, CDR2 FQGNSA. The CDR3 runs 14 residues.

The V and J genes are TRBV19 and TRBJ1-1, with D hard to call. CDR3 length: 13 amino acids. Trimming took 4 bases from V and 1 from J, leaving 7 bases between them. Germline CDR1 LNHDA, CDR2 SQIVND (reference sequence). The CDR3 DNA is TGTGCCAGTAGTAGCATATGGAACACTGAAGCTTTCTTT. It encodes CASSSIWNTEAFF.